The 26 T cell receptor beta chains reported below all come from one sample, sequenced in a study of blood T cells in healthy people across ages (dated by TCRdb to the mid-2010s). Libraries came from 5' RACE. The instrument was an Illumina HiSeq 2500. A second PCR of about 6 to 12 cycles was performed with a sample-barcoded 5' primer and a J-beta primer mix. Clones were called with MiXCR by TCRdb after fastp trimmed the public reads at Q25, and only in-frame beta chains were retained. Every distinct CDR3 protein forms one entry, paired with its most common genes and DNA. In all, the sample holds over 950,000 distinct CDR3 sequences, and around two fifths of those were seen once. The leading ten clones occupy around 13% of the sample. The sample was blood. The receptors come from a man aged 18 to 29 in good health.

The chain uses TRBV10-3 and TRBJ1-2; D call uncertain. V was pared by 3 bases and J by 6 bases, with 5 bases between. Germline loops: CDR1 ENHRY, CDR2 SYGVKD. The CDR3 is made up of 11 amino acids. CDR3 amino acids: CAISDGDGYTF. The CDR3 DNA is TGTGCCATCAGTGACGGGGATGGCTACACCTTC.

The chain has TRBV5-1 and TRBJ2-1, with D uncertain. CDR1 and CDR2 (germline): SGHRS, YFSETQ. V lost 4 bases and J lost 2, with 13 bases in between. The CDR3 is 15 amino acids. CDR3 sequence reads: CASSLVGRTYNEQFF. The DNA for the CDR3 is TGCGCCAGCAGCCTAGTCGGACGGACCTACAATGAGCAGTTCTTC.

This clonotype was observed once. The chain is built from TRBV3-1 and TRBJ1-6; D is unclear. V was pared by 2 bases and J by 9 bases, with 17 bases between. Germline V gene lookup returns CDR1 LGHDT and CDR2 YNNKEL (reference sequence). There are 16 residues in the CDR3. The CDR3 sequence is CASSQPPGALSSPLHF. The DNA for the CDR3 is TGTGCCAGCAGCCAACCGCCCGGCGCCCTTAGTTCACCCCTCCACTTT.

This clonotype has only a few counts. CDR3 DNA sequence: TGTGCCAGCGCATCCTGGGGGGGCGCCACAGATACGCAGTATTTT. It specifies CASASWGGATDTQYF. The V call is TRBV6-6, the J call TRBJ2-3; tentatively, D is TRBD2 (7 bases). The germline V gene has CDR1 MNHNY and CDR2 SVGAGI (reference sequence). This CDR3 region has 15 residues. Trimming removed 8 bases from V and 2 bases from J, with 17 bases in between.

The CDR3: CASSLPETEAFF. The CDR3 DNA sequence: TGTGCCAGCAGTTTGCCGGAAACTGAAGCTTTCTTT. The J gene is TRBJ1-1, the V gene TRBV28, with D unresolved. Germline CDR1 and CDR2: MDHEN and SYDVKM. V dropped 3 bases and J dropped 5 bases, with 7 bases sitting between them. The CDR3 is 12 amino acids.

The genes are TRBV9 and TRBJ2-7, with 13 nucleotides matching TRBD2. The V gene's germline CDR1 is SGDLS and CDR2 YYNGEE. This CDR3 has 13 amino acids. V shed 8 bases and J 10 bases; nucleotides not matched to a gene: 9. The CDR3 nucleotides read TGTGCCAGTTCGACTAGCGGGGGGTCAGCCCAGTACTTC. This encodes CASSTSGGSAQYF.

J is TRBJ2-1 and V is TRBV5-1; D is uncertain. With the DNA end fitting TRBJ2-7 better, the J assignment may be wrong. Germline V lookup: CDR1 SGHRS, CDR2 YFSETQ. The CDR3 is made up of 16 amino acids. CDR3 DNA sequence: TGCGCCAGCAGCTCCCAAATACGCACGTCGGTGGGCGAGCAGTACTTC. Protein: CASSSQIRTSVGEQYF.

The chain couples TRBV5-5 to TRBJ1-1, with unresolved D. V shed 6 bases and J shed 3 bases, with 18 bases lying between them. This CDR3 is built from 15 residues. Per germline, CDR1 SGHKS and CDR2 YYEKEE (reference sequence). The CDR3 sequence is CASTVGLFRDTEAFF. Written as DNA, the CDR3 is TGTGCCAGCACCGTGGGCCTTTTTCGTGACACTGAAGCTTTCTTT.

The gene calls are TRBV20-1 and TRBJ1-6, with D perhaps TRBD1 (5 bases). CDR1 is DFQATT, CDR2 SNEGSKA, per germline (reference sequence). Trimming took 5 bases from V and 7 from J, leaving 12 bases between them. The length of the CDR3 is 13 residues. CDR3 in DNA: TGCAGTGCTGGGGACGGGAAAAATTCACCCCTCCACTTT. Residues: CSAGDGKNSPLHF.

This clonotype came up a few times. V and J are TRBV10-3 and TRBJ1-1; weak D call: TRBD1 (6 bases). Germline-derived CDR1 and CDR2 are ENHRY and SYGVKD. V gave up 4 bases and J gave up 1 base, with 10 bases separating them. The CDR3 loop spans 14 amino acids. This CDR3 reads CAISVSGENTEAFF. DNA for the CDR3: TGTGCCATCAGTGTTTCAGGGGAGAACACTGAAGCTTTCTTT.

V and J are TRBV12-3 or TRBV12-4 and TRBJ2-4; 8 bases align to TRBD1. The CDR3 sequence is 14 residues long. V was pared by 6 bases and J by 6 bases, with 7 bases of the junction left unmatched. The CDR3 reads CASSRGTGTNIQYF. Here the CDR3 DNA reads TGTGCCAGCAGCCGAGGGACAGGAACAAACATTCAGTACTTC.

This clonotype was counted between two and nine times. CDR3 in amino acids: CSVAAGVNQPQHF. In DNA form, the CDR3 reads TGCAGCGTCGCCGCAGGGGTCAATCAGCCCCAGCATTTT. The J gene is TRBJ1-5, the V gene TRBV29-1; a weak D match, TRBD1 (6 bases). Per germline, CDR1 SQVTM and CDR2 ANQGSEA. The CDR3 covers 13 residues. Trimming stripped 6 bases from V and 3 bases from J, with 12 bases between.

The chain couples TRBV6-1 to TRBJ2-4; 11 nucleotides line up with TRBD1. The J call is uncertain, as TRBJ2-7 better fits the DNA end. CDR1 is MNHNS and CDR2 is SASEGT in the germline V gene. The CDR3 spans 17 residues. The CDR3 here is CASSERMDRGLTYEQYF. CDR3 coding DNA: TGTGCCAGCAGTGAAAGGATGGACAGGGGGCTTACCTACGAGCAGTACTTC.

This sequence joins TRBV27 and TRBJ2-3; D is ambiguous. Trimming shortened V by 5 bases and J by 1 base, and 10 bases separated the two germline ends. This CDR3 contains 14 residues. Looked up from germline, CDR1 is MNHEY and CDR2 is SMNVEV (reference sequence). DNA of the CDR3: TGTGCCAGCAGTGACGACTTGGGCACAGATACGCAGTATTTT. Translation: CASSDDLGTDTQYF.

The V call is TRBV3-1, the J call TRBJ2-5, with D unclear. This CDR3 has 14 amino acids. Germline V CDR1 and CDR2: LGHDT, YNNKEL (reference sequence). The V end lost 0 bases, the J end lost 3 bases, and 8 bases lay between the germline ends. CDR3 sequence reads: CASSQESRKETQYF. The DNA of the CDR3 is TGTGCCAGCAGCCAAGAATCCAGGAAAGAGACCCAGTACTTC.

The CDR3 here is CSAAANLQETQYF. CDR3 DNA: TGCAGCGCCGCCGCGAACTTGCAAGAGACCCAGTACTTC. V usage is TRBV29-1 and J usage is TRBJ2-5; no clear D gene. V gave up 7 bases and J gave up 2 bases, with 14 bases separating them. The CDR3 consists of 13 residues. Germline CDR1 is SQVTM and CDR2 is ANQGSEA.

This chain's CDR3 is CASSLTTGQGETQYF. As DNA, the CDR3 is TGTGCCAGCAGCTTAACTACCGGACAGGGGGAGACCCAGTACTTC. The genes are TRBV7-9 and TRBJ2-4; 9 nucleotides match TRBD1. The DNA matches TRBJ2-5 better at its end, which makes the J call doubtful. Germline lookup yields CDR1 SEHNR and CDR2 FQNEAQ (reference sequence). The length of the CDR3 is 15 residues.

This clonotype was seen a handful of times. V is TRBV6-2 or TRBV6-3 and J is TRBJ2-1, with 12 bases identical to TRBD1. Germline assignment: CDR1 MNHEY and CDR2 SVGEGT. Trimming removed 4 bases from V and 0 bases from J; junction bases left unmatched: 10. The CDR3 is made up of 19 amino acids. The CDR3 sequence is CASSSGTGGQYYSYNEQFF. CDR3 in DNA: TGTGCCAGCAGTTCCGGGACAGGGGGCCAATACTACTCCTACAATGAGCAGTTCTTC.

The CDR3 DNA sequence: TGCAGTGCTAAAAGGACTGGCGGGGTACAAGAGACCCAGTACTTC. Translated, it gives CSAKRTGGVQETQYF. J is TRBJ2-5 and V is TRBV20-1; tentatively, D is TRBD2 (6 bases). The CDR3 length is 15 residues. Germline V CDR1 and CDR2: DFQATT, SNEGSKA (reference sequence). V was clipped by 4 bases and J by 2 bases, with 17 bases between them.

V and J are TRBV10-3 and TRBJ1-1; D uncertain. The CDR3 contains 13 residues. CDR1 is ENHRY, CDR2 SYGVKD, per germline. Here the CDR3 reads CTTTTGLNTEAFF. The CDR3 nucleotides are TGTACCACCACGACGGGCCTGAACACTGAAGCTTTCTTT.

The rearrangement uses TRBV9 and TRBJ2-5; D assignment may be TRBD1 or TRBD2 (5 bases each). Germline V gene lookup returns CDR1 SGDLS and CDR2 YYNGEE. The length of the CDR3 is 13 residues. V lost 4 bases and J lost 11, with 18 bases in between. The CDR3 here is CASSFRGDNEQYF. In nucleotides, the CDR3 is TGTGCCAGCAGCTTCAGAGGGGATAATGAGCAGTACTTC.

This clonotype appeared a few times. The CDR3 nucleotides read TGTGCCAGCAGAGCAGGCTCGGAGACCCAGTACTTC. Translated: CASRAGSETQYF. The chain carries TRBV6-2 or TRBV6-3 and TRBJ2-7; D not certain. The DNA matches TRBJ2-5 better at its end, which makes the J call doubtful. The CDR3 has 12 residues. Per the germline V gene, CDR1 is MNHEY and CDR2 is SVGEGT.

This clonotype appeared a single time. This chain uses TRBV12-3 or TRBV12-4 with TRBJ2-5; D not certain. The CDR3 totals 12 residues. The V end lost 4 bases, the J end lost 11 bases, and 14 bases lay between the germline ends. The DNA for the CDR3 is TGTGCCAGCAGTTGGCCTCACAATAAGCAGTACTTC. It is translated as CASSWPHNKQYF.

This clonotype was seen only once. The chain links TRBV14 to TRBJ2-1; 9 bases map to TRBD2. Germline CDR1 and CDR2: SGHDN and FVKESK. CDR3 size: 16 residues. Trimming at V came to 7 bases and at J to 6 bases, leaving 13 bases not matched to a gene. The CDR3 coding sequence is TGTGCCAGCATGGAAGCGGGAGGACGGGGCACCAATGAGCAGTTCTTC. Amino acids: CASMEAGGRGTNEQFF.

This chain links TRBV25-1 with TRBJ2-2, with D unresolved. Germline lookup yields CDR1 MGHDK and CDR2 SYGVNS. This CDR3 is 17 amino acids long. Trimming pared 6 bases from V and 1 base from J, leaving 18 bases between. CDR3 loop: CASSPGTVKRNTGELFF. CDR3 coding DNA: TGTGCCAGCAGCCCGGGTACTGTCAAACGGAACACCGGGGAGCTGTTTTTT.

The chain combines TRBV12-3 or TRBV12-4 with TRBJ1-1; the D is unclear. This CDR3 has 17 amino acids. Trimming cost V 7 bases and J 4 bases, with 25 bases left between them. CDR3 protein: CASNWSGERELGTEAFF. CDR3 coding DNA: TGTGCCAGCAATTGGTCCGGCGAGAGGGAGTTAGGCACTGAAGCTTTCTTT.